A single sample gave rise to the 13 T cell receptor beta chains below, sequenced in a study of post-analysis software for immune sequencing data. Study-wide results and limits: Patients used about 5 TRBV segments, including TRBV5-6, TRBV5-1 and TRBV20-1, more often than controls.

Unique molecular identifiers were carried by the TCR beta cDNA libraries. TCRdb reprocessed the PCR reads via MiXCR and lists one record per CDR3 protein. The sample contains more than 500,000 distinct CDR3 sequences, approximately 34% of which appear only once. Antigens for these TCRs are unknown. The sequenced material came from blood. These TCRs come from a girl aged 2-17 years with multiple sclerosis.

This clonotype was seen a handful of times. The J gene is TRBJ2-2, the V gene TRBV6-5; TRBD1 is a possible D gene (6 bases). Trimming shortened V by 5 bases and J by 1 base, and 11 bases separated the two germline ends. Germline V gene sequence: CDR1 MNHEY, CDR2 SVGAGI. The CDR3 consists of 15 residues. CDR3 amino acids: CASSVRQVNTGELFF. DNA of the CDR3: TGTGCCAGCAGTGTCCGACAGGTGAACACCGGGGAGCTGTTTTTT.

The chain recombines TRBV5-1 with TRBJ2-3; TRBD2 agrees at 10 bases. The CDR3 spans 17 residues. Germline CDR1 SGHRS, CDR2 YFSETQ. With V trimmed by 1 base and J by 4 bases, 9 bases remained unmatched. The CDR3 nucleotides are TGCGCCAGCAGCTTGCTATTTGGGACTAGCGAAGCAGATACGCAGTATTTT. Encoded protein: CASSLLFGTSEADTQYF.

This clonotype has at least ten counts. The chain combines TRBV7-2 with TRBJ2-1, with TRBD2 matching 8 bases. The CDR3 consists of 15 residues. The germline gives CDR1 SGHTA, CDR2 FQGNSA. V shed 1 base, J shed 3 bases, and the junction held 2 bases outside the gene matches. CDR3: CASSLDGGDYNEQFF. CDR3 in DNA: TGTGCCAGCAGCTTAGACGGGGGGGACTACAATGAGCAGTTCTTC.

This clonotype came up a few times. This sequence joins TRBV5-1 and TRBJ2-5; 9 nucleotides match TRBD1. CDR1 and CDR2 (germline): SGHRS, YFSETQ. CDR3 length: 17 residues. V trimming: 7 bases; J trimming: 4 bases; junction bases outside the gene matches: 17. The CDR3 region is CASLDDPTGGAGETQYF. The CDR3 DNA is TGCGCCAGCCTCGACGACCCGACAGGGGGAGCGGGAGAGACCCAGTACTTC.

This clonotype was picked up a small number of times. The rearrangement uses TRBV9 and TRBJ2-1, with 7 bases aligning to TRBD2. Germline V gene data show CDR1 as SGDLS and CDR2 as YYNGEE. CDR3 length: 16 residues. With V trimmed by 3 bases and J by 3 bases, 9 bases remained unmatched. CDR3 nucleotides: TGTGCCAGCAGCGGGGGACCGGGACTACGCTACAATGAGCAGTTCTTC. This translates into CASSGGPGLRYNEQFF.

V and J are TRBV5-1 and TRBJ2-3; 8 nucleotides agree with TRBD1. There are 16 residues in the CDR3. The J segment lost 2 bases and the V segment lost 4 bases, leaving 9 bases of the junction unmatched. Germline CDR1 is SGHRS and CDR2 is YFSETQ. CDR3 in amino acids: CASSRGTGGITDTQYF. The CDR3 region has the DNA TGCGCCAGCAGCAGAGGGACAGGCGGAATCACAGATACGCAGTATTTT.

For this clonotype: At one end, the junction sequence differs from germline, possibly due to a read error. The CDR3 DNA follows: TGCACCAGCAGCAAGGCACAGGGTCCCTACAATGAGCAGTTCTTC. Translation gives CTSSKAQGPYNEQFF. This rearrangement joins TRBV5-1 to TRBJ2-1; D may be TRBD1 (6 bases). CDR1 is SGHRS, CDR2 YFSETQ, per germline. The CDR3 length is 15 residues.

J is TRBJ1-2 and V is TRBV5-1; TRBD1 agrees at 7 bases. The CDR3 extends over 14 amino acids. Germline CDR1 is SGHRS and CDR2 is YFSETQ. Trimming took 2 bases from V and 2 from J; bases not matched to a gene: 3. The CDR3 region is CASSLPGQNYGYTF. CDR3 coding DNA: TGCGCCAGCAGCTTACCGGGACAGAACTATGGCTACACCTTC.

The chain couples TRBV7-9 to TRBJ2-1, with TRBD2 matching 7 bases. V shed 3 bases and J 1 base; nucleotides not matched to a gene: 12. Germline-derived CDR1 and CDR2 are SEHNR and FQNEAQ (reference sequence). This CDR3 contains 18 residues. In DNA form, the CDR3 reads TGTGCCAGCAGCTTGGGGGTCGGAGCGGGGATGTCCTACAATGAGCAGTTCTTC. Protein: CASSLGVGAGMSYNEQFF.

This clonotype was seen a handful of times. J is TRBJ2-3 and V is TRBV6-1; D may match TRBD1 or TRBD2 (5 bases each). Germline CDR1 MNHNS, CDR2 SASEGT. Trimming removed 4 bases from V and 5 bases from J, with 13 bases in between. CDR3 length: 14 amino acids. DNA of the CDR3: TGTGCCAGCAGTGTTGACAGAGGGAAAGATACGCAGTATTTT. Protein product: CASSVDRGKDTQYF.

Many counts were recorded for this clonotype. V is TRBV10-3 and J is TRBJ2-7; possible D gene TRBD1, 5 bases. The CDR3 runs 13 residues. Germline V gives CDR1 ENHRY, CDR2 SYGVKD. Between the trimmed V and J ends, which lost 6 bases and 6 bases, there was a span of 15 bases. CDR3 protein: CAISPSVQAEQYF. CDR3 bases: TGTGCCATCAGCCCCTCAGTACAGGCCGAGCAGTACTTC.

The chain links TRBV5-1 to TRBJ2-3; a weak D match, TRBD1 (6 bases). The CDR3 has 13 amino acids. CDR1 is SGHRS, CDR2 YFSETQ, per germline. V dropped 6 bases and J dropped 2 bases, with 10 bases sitting between them. CDR3 DNA: TGCGCCAGCACTCCAGGGGACACAGATACGCAGTATTTT. The encoded protein is CASTPGDTDTQYF.

The chain links TRBV29-1 to TRBJ2-5; D remains ambiguous. V dropped 5 bases and J dropped 5 bases, with 12 bases sitting between them. The CDR3 runs 12 residues. Per germline, CDR1 SQVTM and CDR2 ANQGSEA. The CDR3 loop reads CSVSGGVETQYF. The CDR3 DNA sequence: TGCAGCGTTTCGGGTGGCGTTGAGACCCAGTACTTC.